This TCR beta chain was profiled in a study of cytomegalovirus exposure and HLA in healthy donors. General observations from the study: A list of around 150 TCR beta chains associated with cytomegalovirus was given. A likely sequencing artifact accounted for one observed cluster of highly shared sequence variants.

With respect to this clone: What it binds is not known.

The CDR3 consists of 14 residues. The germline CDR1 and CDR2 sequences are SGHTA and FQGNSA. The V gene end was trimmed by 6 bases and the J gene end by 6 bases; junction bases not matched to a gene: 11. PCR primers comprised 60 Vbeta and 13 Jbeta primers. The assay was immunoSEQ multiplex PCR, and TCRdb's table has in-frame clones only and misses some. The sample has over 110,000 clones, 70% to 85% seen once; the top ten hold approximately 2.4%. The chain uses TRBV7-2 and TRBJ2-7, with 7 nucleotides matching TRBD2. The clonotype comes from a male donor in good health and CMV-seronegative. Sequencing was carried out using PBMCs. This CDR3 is CASRPLQSSGEQYF. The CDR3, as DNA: TGTGCCAGCAGACCGCTCCAGTCTAGCGGCGAGCAGTACTTC.